What follows are 9 T cell receptor beta chains derived from one specimen sequenced in a study of cytomegalovirus exposure and HLA in healthy donors. With 60 Vbeta and 13 Jbeta primers, the PCR was carried out. The data were produced by immunoSEQ multiplex PCR, yet TCRdb's version contains in-frame clones alone and is incomplete. Of approximately 150,000 clones listed, about 83% are singletons. The sequencing input was PBMCs. Receptors were obtained from a woman aged 25 to 39 in good health and CMV-seronegative.

The rearrangement joins TRBV6-1 to TRBJ1-5; D call uncertain. The length of the CDR3 is 16 residues. The germline V gene encodes CDR1 MNHNS and CDR2 SASEGT. The V end was cut by 4 bases, the J end by 7 bases, with 20 bases between. CDR3 DNA: TGTGCCAGCAGTGGTAATTTATTGAGGGAGGGACAGCCCCAGCATTTT. This gives the protein CASSGNLLREGQPQHF.

CDR3: CSVGDGGEQYF. DNA for the CDR3: TGCAGCGTTGGGGACGGGGGCGAGCAGTACTTC. The genes are TRBV29-1 and TRBJ2-7; possible D gene TRBD2, 6 bases. This CDR3 has 11 residues. Trimming cost V 4 bases and J 6 bases, with 10 bases left between them. CDR1 and CDR2 (germline): SQVTM, ANQGSEA.

The chain combines TRBV29-1 with TRBJ1-5; possibly TRBD1 for D (5 bases). Looked up from germline, CDR1 is SQVTM and CDR2 is ANQGSEA. V was cut by 7 bases and J by 11 bases, with 21 bases left in between. CDR3 length: 13 residues. CDR3 residues: CSGGGTDRGSQHF. CDR3 nucleotides: TGCAGCGGGGGGGGGACGGACCGAGGTTCCCAGCATTTT.

V is TRBV6-5 and J is TRBJ2-2; TRBD1 aligns across 8 bases. Germline V gene sequence: CDR1 MNHEY, CDR2 SVGAGI. Losses at the gene ends were 6 bases for V and 4 bases for J; bases not matched to a gene: 7. The CDR3 length is 15 residues. The DNA for the CDR3 is TGTGCCAGCAGAGGGCAGGGGGCGCTCACCGGGGAGCTGTTTTTT. It codes for CASRGQGALTGELFF.

The CDR3 reads CATSRVPGRPGNYGYTF. In DNA, the CDR3 is TGTGCCACCAGCAGAGTCCCCGGGAGACCGGGAAACTATGGCTACACCTTC. The chain links TRBV15 to TRBJ1-2; no firm D call. Trimming stripped 1 base from V and 2 bases from J, with 17 bases between. CDR3 length: 17 amino acids. Germline assignment: CDR1 LNHNV and CDR2 YYDKDF (reference sequence).

This clone was observed a few times. The chain recombines TRBV18 with TRBJ1-1, with D possibly matching TRBD1 (6 bases). V was cut by 3 bases and J by 10 bases, with 12 bases left in between. The CDR3 loop spans 12 amino acids. The germline V gene encodes CDR1 KGHSH and CDR2 LQKENI. CDR3: CASSPTGLAAFF. CDR3 bases: TGTGCCAGCTCACCCACAGGGTTAGCAGCTTTCTTT.

The chain carries TRBV5-1 and TRBJ1-1; D remains ambiguous. Looked up from germline, CDR1 is SGHRS and CDR2 is YFSETQ. The CDR3 consists of 15 residues. With 3 bases removed from V and 1 base from J, the gap between germline ends came to 13 bases. The CDR3 spells CASSSLLGANTEAFF. The CDR3 bases are TGCGCCAGCAGCTCCCTGTTAGGAGCGAACACTGAAGCTTTCTTT.

The chain uses TRBV27 and TRBJ2-1, with D perhaps TRBD2 (5 bases). Germline lookup yields CDR1 MNHEY and CDR2 SMNVEV (reference sequence). This CDR3 is 18 amino acids long. V was cut by 2 bases and J by 3 bases, with 20 bases left in between. CDR3 sequence reads: CASSLGSPGGGFYNEQFF. CDR3 DNA sequence: TGTGCCAGCAGTTTAGGATCCCCAGGAGGAGGCTTCTACAATGAGCAGTTCTTC.

The V and J genes are TRBV10-1 and TRBJ1-1; D ambiguous. V shed 4 bases and J shed 1 base, with 7 bases lying between them. Germline lookup yields CDR1 WNHNN and CDR2 SYGVQD (reference sequence). The CDR3 extends over 13 amino acids. The CDR3 reads CASSVLWNTEAFF. The CDR3, as DNA: TGCGCCAGCAGTGTGCTATGGAACACTGAAGCTTTCTTT.